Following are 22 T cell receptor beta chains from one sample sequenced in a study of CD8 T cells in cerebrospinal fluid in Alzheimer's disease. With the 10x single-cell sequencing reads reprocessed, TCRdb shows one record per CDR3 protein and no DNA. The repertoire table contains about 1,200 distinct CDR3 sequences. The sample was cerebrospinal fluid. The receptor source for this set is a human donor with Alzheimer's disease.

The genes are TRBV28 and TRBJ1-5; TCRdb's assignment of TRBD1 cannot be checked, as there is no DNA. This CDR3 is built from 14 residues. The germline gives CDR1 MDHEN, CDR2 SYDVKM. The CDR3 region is CASSFTGGNQPQHF.

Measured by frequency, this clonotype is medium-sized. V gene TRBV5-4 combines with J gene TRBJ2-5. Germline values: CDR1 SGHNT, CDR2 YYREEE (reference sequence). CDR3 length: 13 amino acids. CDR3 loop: CASSGQTQETQYF.

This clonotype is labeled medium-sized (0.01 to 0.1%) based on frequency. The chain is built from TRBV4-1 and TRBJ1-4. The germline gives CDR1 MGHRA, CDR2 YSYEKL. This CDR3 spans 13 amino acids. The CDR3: CASSRAENEKLFF.

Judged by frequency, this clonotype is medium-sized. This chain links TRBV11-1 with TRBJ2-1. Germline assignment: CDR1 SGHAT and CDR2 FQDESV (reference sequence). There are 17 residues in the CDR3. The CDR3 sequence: CASSSGYKGRSYNEQFF.

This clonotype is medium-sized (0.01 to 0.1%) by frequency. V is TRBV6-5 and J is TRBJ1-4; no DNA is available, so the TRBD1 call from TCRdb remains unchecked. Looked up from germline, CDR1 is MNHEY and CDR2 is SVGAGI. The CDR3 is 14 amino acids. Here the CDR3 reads CASSPQGFAEKLFF.

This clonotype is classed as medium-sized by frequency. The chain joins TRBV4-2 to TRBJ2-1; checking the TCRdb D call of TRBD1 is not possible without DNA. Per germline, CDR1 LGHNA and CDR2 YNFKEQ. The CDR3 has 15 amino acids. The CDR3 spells CASSQLQGTLSEQFF.

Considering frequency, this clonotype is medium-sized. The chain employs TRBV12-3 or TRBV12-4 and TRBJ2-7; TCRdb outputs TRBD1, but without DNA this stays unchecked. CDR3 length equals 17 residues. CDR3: CASSLGGTAITFHEQYF.

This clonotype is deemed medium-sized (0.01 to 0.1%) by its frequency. The CDR3 loop is CASSQVALSNQPQHF. This sequence joins TRBV27 and TRBJ1-5. Looked up from germline, CDR1 is MNHEY and CDR2 is SMNVEV (reference sequence). The CDR3 runs 15 residues.

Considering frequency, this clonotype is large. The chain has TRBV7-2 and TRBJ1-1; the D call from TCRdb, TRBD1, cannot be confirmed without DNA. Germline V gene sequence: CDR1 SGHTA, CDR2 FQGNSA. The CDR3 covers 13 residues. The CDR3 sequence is CASSLEGVAEAFF.

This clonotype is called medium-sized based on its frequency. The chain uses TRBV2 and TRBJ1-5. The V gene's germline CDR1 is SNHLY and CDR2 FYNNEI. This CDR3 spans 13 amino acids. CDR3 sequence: CASKRDNNQPQHF.

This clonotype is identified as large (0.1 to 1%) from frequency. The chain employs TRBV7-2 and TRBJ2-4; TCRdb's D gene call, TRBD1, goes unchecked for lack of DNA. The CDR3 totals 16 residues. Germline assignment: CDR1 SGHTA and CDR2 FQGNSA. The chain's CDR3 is CASSLVAPGAKNIQYF. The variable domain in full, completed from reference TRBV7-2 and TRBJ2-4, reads GAGVSQSPSNKVTEKGKDVELRCDPISGHTALYWYRQSLGQGLEFLIYFQGNSAPDKSGLPSDRFSAERTGGSVSTLTIQRTQQEDSAVYLCASSLVAPGAKNIQYFGAGTRLSVL.

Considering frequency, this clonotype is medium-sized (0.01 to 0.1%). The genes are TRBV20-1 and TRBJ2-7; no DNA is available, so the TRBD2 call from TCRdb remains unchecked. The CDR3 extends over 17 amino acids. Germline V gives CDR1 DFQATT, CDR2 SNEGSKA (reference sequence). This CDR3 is CSARARGLAGVTYEQYF.

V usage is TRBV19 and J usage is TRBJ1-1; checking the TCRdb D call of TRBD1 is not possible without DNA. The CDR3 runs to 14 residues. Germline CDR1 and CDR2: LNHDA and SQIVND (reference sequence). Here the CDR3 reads CASSISGVDTEAFF.

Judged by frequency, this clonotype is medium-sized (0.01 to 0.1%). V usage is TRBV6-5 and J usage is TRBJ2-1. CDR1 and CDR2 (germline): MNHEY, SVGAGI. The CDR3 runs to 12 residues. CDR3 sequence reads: CASSSGWNEQFF.

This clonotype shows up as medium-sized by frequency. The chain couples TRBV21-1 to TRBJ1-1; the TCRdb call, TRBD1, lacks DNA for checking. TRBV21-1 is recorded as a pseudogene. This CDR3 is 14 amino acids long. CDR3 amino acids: CASSTDRGNTEAFF.

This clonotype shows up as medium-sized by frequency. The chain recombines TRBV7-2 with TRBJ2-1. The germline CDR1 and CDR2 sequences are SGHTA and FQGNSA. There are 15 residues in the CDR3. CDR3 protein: CASSLVGSSYNEQFF.

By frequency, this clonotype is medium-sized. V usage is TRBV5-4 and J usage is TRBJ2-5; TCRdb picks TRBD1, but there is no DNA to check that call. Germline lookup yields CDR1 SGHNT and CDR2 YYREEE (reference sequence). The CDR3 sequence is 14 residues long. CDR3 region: CASSPPGGLRTQYF.

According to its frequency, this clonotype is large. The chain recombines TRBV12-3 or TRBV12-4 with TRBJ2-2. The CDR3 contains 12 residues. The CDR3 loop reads CASSLSGGELFF.

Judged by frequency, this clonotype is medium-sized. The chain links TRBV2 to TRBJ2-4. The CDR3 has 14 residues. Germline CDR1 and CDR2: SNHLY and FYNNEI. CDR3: CASTFRTGLNIQYF.

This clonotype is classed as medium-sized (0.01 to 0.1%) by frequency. This CDR3 reads CASSLGAQGGTEAFF. This chain connects TRBV5-1 to TRBJ1-1; there is no DNA to check the TCRdb D call of TRBD1. The CDR3 is 15 residues long. Germline CDR1 is SGHRS and CDR2 is YFSETQ.

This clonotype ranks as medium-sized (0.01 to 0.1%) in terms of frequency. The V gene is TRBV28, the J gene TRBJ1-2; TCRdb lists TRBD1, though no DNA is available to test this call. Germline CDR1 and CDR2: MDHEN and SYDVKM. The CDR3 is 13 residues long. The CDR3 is CASKPGGVYGYTF.

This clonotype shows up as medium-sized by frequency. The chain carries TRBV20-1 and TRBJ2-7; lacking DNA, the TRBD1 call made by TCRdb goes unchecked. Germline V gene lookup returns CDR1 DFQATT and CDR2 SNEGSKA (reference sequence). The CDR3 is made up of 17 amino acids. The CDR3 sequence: CSARGRNAGTGGREQYF.